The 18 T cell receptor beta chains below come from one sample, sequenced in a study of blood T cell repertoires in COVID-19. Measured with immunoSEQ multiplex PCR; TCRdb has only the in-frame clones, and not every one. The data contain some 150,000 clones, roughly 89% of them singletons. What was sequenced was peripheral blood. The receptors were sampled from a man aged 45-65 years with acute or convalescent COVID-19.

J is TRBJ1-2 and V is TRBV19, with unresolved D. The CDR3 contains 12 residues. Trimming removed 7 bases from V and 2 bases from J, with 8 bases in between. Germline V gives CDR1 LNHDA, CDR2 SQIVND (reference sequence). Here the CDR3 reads CASTAENYGYTF. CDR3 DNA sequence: TGTGCCAGTACTGCCGAGAACTATGGCTACACCTTC.

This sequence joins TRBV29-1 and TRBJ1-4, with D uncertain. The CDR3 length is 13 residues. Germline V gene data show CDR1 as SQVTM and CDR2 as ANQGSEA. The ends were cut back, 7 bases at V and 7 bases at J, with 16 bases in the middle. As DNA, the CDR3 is TGCAGCGCCCGAGGGCCGGGCGGTGAAAAACTGTTTTTT. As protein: CSARGPGGEKLFF.

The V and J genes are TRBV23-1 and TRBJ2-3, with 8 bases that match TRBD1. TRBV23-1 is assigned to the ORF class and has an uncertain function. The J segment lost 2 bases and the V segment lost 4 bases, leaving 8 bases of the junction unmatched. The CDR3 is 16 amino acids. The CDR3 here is CASSPPRTGTTDTQYF. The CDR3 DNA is TGCGCCAGCAGTCCCCCTAGGACAGGGACCACAGATACGCAGTATTTT.

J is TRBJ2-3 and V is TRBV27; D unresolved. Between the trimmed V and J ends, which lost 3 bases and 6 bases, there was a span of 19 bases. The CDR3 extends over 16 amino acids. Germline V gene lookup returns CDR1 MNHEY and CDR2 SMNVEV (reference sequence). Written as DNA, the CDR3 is TGTGCCAGCAGTTTGCGGCACCTAAATAAAGCCGATACGCAGTATTTT. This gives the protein CASSLRHLNKADTQYF.

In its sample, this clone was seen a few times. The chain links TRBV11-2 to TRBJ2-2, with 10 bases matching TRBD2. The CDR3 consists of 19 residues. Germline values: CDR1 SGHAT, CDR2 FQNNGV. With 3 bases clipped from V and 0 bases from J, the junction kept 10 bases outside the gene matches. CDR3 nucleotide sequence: TGTGCCAGCAGCTTCCCGGGAACTAGCGGGGTGTCGAACACCGGGGAGCTGTTTTTT. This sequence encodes CASSFPGTSGVSNTGELFF. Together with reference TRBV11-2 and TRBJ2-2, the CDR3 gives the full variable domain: EAGVAQSPRYKIIEKRQSVAFWCNPISGHATLYWYQQILGQGPKLLIQFQNNGVVDDSQLPKDRFSAERLKGVDSTLKIQPAKLEDSAVYLCASSFPGTSGVSNTGELFFGEGSRLTVL.

The CDR3 region is CASSHTRGYWTEAFF. For the CDR3, the DNA is TGCGCCAGCAGCCACACCAGGGGTTATTGGACTGAAGCTTTCTTT. The chain employs TRBV4-3 and TRBJ1-1; D is possibly TRBD1 (6 bases). Germline V gene sequence: CDR1 LGHNA, CDR2 YSLEER. V lost 3 bases, J lost 5 bases, and 16 bases lay in between. The CDR3 runs to 15 residues.

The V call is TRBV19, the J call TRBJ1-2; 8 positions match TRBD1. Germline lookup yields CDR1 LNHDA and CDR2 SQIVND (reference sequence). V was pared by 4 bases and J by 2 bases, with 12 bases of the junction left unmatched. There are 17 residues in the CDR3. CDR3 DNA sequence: TGTGCCAGTAGTAGCCGGATTACAGGGGGTTTCAACTATGGCTACACCTTC. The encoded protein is CASSSRITGGFNYGYTF.

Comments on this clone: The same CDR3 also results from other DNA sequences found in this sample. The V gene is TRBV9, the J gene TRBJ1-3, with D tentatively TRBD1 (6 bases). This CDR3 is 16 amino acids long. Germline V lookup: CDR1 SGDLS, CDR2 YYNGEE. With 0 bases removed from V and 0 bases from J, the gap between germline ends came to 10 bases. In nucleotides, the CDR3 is TGTGCCAGCAGCGTAGGCAGGGGCAGCTCTGGAAACACCATATATTTT. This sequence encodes CASSVGRGSSGNTIYF.

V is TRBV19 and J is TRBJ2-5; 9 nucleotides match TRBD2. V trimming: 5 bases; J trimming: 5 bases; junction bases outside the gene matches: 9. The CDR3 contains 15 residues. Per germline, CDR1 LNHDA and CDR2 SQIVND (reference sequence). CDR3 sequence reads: CASSLTGTSKETQYF. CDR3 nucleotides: TGTGCCAGTAGTCTGACCGGGACTAGCAAGGAGACCCAGTACTTC.

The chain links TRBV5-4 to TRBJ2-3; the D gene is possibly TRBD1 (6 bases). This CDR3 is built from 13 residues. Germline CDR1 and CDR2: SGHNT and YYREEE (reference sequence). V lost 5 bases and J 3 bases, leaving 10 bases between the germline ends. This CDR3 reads CASRLDRTDTQYF. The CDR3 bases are TGTGCCAGCAGGCTGGACAGAACAGATACGCAGTATTTT.

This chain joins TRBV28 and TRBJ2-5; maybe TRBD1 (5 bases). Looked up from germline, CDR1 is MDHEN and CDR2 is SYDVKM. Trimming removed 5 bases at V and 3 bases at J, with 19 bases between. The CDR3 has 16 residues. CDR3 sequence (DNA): TGTGCCAGCAGTCCTGGGGCAGCCTGGGGAAAAGAGACCCAGTACTTC. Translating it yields CASSPGAAWGKETQYF.

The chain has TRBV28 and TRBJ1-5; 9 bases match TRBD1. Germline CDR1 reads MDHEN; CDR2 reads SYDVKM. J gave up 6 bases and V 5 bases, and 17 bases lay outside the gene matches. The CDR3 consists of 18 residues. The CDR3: CASSPLRAGQGGIQPQHF. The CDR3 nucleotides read TGTGCCAGCAGTCCTCTCCGTGCGGGACAGGGAGGGATTCAGCCCCAGCATTTT. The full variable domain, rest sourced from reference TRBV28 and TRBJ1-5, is DVKVTQSSRYLVKRTGEKVFLECVQDMDHENMFWYRQDPGLGLRLIYFSYDVKMKEKGDIPEGYSVSREKKERFSLILESASTNQTSMYLCASSPLRAGQGGIQPQHFGDGTRLSIL.

The CDR3 sequence: CASSNGELRNEAFF. The CDR3 coding sequence is TGTGCCAGCAGTAACGGCGAACTCAGGAATGAAGCTTTCTTT. The V gene is TRBV6-5, the J gene TRBJ1-1, with D hard to call. Germline assignment: CDR1 MNHEY and CDR2 SVGAGI. The CDR3 sequence is 14 residues long. The V and J ends lost 5 bases and 7 bases respectively, with 17 bases between them.

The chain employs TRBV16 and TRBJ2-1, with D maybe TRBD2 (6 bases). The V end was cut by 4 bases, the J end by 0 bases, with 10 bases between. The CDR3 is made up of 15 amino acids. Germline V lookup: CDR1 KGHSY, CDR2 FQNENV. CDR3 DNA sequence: TGTGCCAGCAGCCTTGGGGGGTCCTCCTACAATGAGCAGTTCTTC. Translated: CASSLGGSSYNEQFF.

DNA of the CDR3: TGTGCCAGCACCGCGGACAGGGGGGCATTGGAGCAGTACGTC. This gives the protein CASTADRGALEQYV. This rearrangement joins TRBV5-4 to TRBJ2-7; the match to TRBD1 covers 10 bases. Losses at the gene ends were 6 bases for V and 7 bases for J; bases not matched to a gene: 10. CDR1 is SGHNT and CDR2 is YYREEE in the germline V gene (reference sequence). This CDR3 is built from 14 residues.

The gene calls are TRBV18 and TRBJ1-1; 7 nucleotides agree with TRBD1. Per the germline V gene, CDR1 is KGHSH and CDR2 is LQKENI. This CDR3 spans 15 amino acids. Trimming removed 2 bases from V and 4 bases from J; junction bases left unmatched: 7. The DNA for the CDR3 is TGTGCCAGCTCACCATTTCGACAGGGAGGCACTGAAGCTTTCTTT. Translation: CASSPFRQGGTEAFF. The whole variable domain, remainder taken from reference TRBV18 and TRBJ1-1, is NAGVMQNPRHLVRRRGQEARLRCSPMKGHSHVYWYRQLPEEGLKFMVYLQKENIIDESGMPKERFSAEFPKEGPSILRIQQVVRGDSAAYFCASSPFRQGGTEAFFGQGTRLTVV.

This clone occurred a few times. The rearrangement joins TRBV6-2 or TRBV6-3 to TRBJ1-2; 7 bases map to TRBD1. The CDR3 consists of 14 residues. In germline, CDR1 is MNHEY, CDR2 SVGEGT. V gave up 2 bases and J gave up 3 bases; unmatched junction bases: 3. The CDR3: CASSYADRYYGYTF. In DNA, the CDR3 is TGTGCCAGCAGTTACGCGGACAGGTACTATGGCTACACCTTC.

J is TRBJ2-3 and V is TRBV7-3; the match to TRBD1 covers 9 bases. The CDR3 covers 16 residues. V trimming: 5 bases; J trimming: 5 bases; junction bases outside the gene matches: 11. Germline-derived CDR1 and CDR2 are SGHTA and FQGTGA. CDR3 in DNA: TGTGCCAGCAGCATGCAGCCGGGACAGGGTCAAGATACGCAGTATTTT. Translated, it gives CASSMQPGQGQDTQYF.